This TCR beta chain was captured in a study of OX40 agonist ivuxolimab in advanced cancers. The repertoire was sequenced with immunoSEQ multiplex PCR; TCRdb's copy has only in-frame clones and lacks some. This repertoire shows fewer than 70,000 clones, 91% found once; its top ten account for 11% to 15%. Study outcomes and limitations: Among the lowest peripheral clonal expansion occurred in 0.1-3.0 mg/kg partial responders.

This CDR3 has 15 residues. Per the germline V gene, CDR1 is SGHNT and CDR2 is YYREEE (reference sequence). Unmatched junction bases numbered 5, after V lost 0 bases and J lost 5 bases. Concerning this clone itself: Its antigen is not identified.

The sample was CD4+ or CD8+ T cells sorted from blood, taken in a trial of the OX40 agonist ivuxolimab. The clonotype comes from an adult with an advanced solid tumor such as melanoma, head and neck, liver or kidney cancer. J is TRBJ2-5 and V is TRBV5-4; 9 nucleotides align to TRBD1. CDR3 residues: CASSLETGGWETQYF. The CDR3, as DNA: TGTGCCAGCAGCTTGGAGACAGGGGGGTGGGAGACCCAGTACTTC.